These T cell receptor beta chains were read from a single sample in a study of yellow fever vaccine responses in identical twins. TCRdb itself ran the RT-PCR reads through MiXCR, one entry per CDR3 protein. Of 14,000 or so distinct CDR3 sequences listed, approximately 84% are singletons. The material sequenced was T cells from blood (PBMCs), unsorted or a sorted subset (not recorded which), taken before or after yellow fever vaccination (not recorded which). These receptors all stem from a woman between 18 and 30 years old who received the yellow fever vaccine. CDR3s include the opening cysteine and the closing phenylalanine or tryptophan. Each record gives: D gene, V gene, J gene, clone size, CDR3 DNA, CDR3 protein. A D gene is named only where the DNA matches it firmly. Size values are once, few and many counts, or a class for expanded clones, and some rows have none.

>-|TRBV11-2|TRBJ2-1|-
TGTGCCAGCAGCTTAGATACGACTAGAATCAGGAATGAGCAGTTCTTC
CASSLDTTRIRNEQFF
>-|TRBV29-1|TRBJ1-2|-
TGCAGCGGTTTGGGGATCTATGGCTACACCTTC
CSGLGIYGYTF
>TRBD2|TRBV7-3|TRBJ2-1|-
TGTGCCAGCAGCTTAACCGGGGGGAATGAGCAGTTCTTC
CASSLTGGNEQFF
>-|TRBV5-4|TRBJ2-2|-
TGTGCCAGCAGCGTGGCCCCGACAGGACCGAACACCGGGGAGCTGTTTTTT
CASSVAPTGPNTGELFF
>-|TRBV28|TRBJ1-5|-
TGTGCCAGCAGTTCAGGCGGTTGGGCAGGCAATCAGCCCCAGCATTTT
CASSSGGWAGNQPQHF
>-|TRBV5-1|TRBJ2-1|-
TGCGCCAGCAGACGCCTTATGGACTACAATGAGCAGTTCTTC
CASRRLMDYNEQFF
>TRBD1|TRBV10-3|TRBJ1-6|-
TGTGCCATCAGAAGGGACAGGGGGCATCCAGGAACCTCCTATAATTCACCCCTCCACTTT
CAIRRDRGHPGTSYNSPLHF
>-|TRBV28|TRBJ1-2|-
TGTGCCAGCAGCCTCAAGGGGGGAATAGGCTATGGCTACACCTTC
CASSLKGGIGYGYTF
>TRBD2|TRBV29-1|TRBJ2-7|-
TGCAGTGCACGGGAGGGCCTCTCGTACGAGCAGTACTTC
CSAREGLSYEQYF
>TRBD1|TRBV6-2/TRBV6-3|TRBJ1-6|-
TGTGCCAGCAGTTACTCGTGGACAGGATATAATTCACCCCTCCACTTT
CASSYSWTGYNSPLHF
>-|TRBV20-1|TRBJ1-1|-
TGCAGTGCTAGAACGGGGGGCATCGTTGAAGCTTTCTTT
CSARTGGIVEAFF
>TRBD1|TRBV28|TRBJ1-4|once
TGTGCCAGCAGACGGCCGGGACAGGGGGCCGAAAAACTGTTTTTT
CASRRPGQGAEKLFF
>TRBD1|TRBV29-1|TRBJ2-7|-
TGCAGCGTCAAACCGGGACAGGGGGCCCACGAGCAGTACTTC
CSVKPGQGAHEQYF
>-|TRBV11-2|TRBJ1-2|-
TGTGCCAGCAGCTCGACCCGGACAACTGCCAACTATGGCTACACCTTC
CASSSTRTTANYGYTF
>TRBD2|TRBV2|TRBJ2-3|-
TGTGCCAGCAGTGGAGCGGGACCCACAGATACGCAGTATTTT
CASSGAGPTDTQYF
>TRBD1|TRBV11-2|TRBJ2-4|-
TGTGCCAGCAGCCCTCAAACCCCACAGGGGACAGGGGTGGGAAACATTCAGTACTTC
CASSPQTPQGTGVGNIQYF
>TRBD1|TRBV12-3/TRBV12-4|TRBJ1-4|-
TGTGCCAGCAGTTTGTTCGGGACAGAGAATGAAAAACTGTTTTTT
CASSLFGTENEKLFF
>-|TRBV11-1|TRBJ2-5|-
TGTGCCAGCAGCTTATCTCAGATCTCCGGGGAGACCCAGTACTTC
CASSLSQISGETQYF
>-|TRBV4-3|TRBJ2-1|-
TGCGCCAGCAGCCCCGGGCGGAGGGGGTCCTACAATGAGCAGTTCTTC
CASSPGRRGSYNEQFF
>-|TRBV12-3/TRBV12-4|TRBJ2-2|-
TGTGCCAGCAGTTTAGCGGGAGGCACCGGGGAGCTGTTTTTT
CASSLAGGTGELFF
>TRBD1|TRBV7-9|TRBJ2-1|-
TGTGCCAGCAGCTTAGATCCGGGACAGGCTATCCACTACAATGAGCAGTTCTTC
CASSLDPGQAIHYNEQFF
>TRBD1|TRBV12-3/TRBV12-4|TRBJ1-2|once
TGTGCCAGCAGTCCCGAAGACAGGGCTTGGGGCTACACCTTC
CASSPEDRAWGYTF
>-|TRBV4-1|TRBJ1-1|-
TGCGCCAGCAGCCAAGTGCTCCGCGGGAACACTGAAGCTTTCTTT
CASSQVLRGNTEAFF
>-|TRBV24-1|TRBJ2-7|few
TGTGCCACCAGTGATTTCAGGGACAACTACGAGCAGTACTTC
CATSDFRDNYEQYF
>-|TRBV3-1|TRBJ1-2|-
TGTGCCAGCAGCCAAGCGGGCCTAGCGGGGGGCGCCGAGTGCTTCTTC
CASSQAGLAGGAECFF
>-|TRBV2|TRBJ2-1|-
TGTGCCAGCAGGGCAAGGACCCAGCAGTTCTTC
CASRARTQQFF
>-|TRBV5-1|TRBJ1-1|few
TGCGCCAGCACGGTGTTTGGATTTAACACTGAAGCTTTCTTT
CASTVFGFNTEAFF
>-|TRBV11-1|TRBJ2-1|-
TGTGCCAGCAGCCGAGGGACCCTTTCCTACAATGAGCAGTTCTTC
CASSRGTLSYNEQFF
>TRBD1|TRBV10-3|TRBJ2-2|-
TGTGCCATCAGTGAGCACAGACAGGGGGCGCTTACCGGGGAGCTGTTTTTT
CAISEHRQGALTGELFF
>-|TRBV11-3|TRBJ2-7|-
TGTGCCAGCAGCTTAGGGCCAAGACGGTACGAGCAGTACTTC
CASSLGPRRYEQYF
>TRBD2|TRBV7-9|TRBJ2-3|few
TGTGCCAGCAGCGACACCGGGACTAGCGGACGAGATACGCAGTATTTT
CASSDTGTSGRDTQYF
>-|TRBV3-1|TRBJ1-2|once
TGTGCCAGCAGCCAAGACGGCAGGCTCATCTATGGCTACACCTTC
CASSQDGRLIYGYTF
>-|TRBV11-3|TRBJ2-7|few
TGTGCCAGCAGCTTAATCCTTGACTACGAGCAGTACTTC
CASSLILDYEQYF
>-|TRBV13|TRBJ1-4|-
TGTGCCAGCAGACTAATCCCGGTAGGGATATTAAGTGAAAAACTGTTTTTT
CASRLIPVGILSEKLFF
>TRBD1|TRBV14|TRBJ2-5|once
TGTGCCAGCAGCCAAGTGGGACAGCTCCAAGAGACCCAGTACTTC
CASSQVGQLQETQYF
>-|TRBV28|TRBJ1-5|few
TGTGCCAGCAGTTTTGACAGGAATCAGCCCCAGCATTTT
CASSFDRNQPQHF
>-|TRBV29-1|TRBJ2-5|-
TGCAGCGTGGGTCAACAAGAGACCCAGTACTTC
CSVGQQETQYF
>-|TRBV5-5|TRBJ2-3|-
TGTGCCAGCAGCTTGGAAGGGGTAATCACAGATACGCAGTATTTT
CASSLEGVITDTQYF
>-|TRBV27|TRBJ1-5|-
TGTGCCAGCAGACCCGGGGACTCTAGCTGGAATCAGCCCCAGCATTTT
CASRPGDSSWNQPQHF
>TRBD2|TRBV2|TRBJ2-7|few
TGTGCCAGCAGAGGAGGGAGGGAATCCTACGAGCAGTACTTC
CASRGGRESYEQYF
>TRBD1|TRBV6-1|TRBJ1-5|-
TGTGCCAGCAGACGGGACAGGCAAACCGGTAGCAATCAGCCCCAGCATTTT
CASRRDRQTGSNQPQHF
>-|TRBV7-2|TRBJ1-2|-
TGTGCCAGCAGCTACGGGACCCCGACGGGAGGCTACACCTTC
CASSYGTPTGGYTF
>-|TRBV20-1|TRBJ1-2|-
TGCAGTGCTAGAGATAAAGGGTATGGCTACACCTTC
CSARDKGYGYTF
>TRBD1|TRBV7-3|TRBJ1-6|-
TGTGCCAGCAGCTTAACACCGACCGGGACAGGGGCTAATTCACCCCTCCACTTT
CASSLTPTGTGANSPLHF
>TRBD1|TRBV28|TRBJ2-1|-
TGTGCCAGCAGTTCGTGGGACAGATGGAATGAGCAGTTCTTC
CASSSWDRWNEQFF
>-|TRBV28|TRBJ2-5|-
TGTGCCAGCAGTTTAAGCGACCAAGAGACCCAGTACTTC
CASSLSDQETQYF
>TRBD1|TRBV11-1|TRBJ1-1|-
TGTGCCAGTAACCGGGACAGCAACACTGAAGCTTTCTTT
CASNRDSNTEAFF
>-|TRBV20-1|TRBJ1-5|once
TGCAGTGCTAGAGCCACCGGACAGCTCGATCAGCCCCAGCATTTT
CSARATGQLDQPQHF
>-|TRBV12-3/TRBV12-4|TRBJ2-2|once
TGTGCCAGCAGGACAGGACCCACCGGGGAGCTGTTTTTT
CASRTGPTGELFF
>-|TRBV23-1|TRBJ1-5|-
TGCGCCAGCAGTCAAGGCGCGTCGAGGTGGGGCAATCAGCCCCAGCATTTT
CASSQGASRWGNQPQHF
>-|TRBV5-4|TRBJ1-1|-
TGTGCCAGCAGCTTGGACAGGCTGAACACTGAAGCTTTCTTT
CASSLDRLNTEAFF